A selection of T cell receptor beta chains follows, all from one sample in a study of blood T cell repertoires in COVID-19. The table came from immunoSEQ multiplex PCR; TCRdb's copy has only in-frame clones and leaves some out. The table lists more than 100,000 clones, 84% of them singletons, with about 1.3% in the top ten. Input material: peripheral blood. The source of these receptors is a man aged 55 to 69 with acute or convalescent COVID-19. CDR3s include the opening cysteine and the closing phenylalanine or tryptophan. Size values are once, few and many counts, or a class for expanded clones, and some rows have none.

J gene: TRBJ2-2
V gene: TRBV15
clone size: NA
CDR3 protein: CATSDYTGELFF

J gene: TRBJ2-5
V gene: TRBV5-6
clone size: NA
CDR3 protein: CASSDPGTGGETQYF

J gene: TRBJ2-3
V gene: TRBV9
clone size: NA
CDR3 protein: CASSVAPGGSGGDTQYF

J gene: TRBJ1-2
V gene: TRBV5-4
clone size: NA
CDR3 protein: CASSLVSGGIGYTF

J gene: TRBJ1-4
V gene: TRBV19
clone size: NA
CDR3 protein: CASSIIRVTTNEKLFF

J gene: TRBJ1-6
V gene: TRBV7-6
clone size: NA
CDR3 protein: CASSRGQGGNSPLHF

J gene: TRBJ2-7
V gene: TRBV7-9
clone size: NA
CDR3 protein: CASSPSGLAGGMYEQYF

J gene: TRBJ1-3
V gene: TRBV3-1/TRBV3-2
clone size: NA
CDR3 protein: CASSPAGARGNTIYF

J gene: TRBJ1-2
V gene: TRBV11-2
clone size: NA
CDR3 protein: CASSLDPAYGYGYTF

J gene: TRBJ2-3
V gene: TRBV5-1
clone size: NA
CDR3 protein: CASSLEISLAGGASTDTQYF

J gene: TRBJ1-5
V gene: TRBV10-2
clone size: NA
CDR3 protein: CASGRDRINQPQHF

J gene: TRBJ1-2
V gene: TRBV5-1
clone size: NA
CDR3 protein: CASSLAAEYGYTF

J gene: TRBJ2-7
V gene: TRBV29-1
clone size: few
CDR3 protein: CSVGPGNPEQYF

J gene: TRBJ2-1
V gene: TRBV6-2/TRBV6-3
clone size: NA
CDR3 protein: CASSSLSAGTSGPTNEQFF

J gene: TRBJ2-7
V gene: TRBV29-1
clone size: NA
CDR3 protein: CSVDGTGGVYEQYF

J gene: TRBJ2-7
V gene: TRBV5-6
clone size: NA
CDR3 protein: CASSLLTVSSYEQYF

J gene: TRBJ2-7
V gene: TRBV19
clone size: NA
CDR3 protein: CASSPRQVSYEQYF

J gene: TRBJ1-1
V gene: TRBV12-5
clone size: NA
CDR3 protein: CASGWGAGTDSNTEAFF

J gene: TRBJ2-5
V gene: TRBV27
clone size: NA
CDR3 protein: CASSPGAIRGVETQYF

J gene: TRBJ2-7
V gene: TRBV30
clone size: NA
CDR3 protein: CAWSVQGSYEQYF

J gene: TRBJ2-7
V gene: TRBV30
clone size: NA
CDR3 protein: CAWGASSYEQYF

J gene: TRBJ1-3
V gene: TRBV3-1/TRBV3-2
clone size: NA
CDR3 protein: CASSQVSSGNTIYF

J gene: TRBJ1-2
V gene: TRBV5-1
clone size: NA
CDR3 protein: CASSTSGGDYGYTF